Listed below are T cell receptor beta chains from one sample, sequenced in a study of blood T cells in healthy people across ages. A single record per CDR3 protein comes from TCRdb applying MiXCR to the 5' RACE reads. The table lists about 650,000 distinct CDR3 sequences, 32% of them singletons. Sample: blood. Receptors originate from a woman at least 80 years old in good health. The CDR3 runs from the conserved cysteine through the conserved F or W. The D gene is left open where the match is weak. Only part of the rows carry a size: once, few, many, or a class if the clone is expanded.

v_call	j_call	clone_size	d_call	cdr3_aa	cdr3_nt
TRBV12-3/TRBV12-4	TRBJ2-5	many	TRBD2	CASSHPSGGGLETQYF	TGTGCCAGCAGCCACCCTAGCGGGGGCGGGTTAGAGACCCAGTACTTC
TRBV20-1	TRBJ2-2	NA	TRBD1	CSARETGGTGELFF	TGCAGTGCTAGAGAGACAGGGGGCACCGGGGAGCTGTTTTTT
TRBV4-1	TRBJ2-7	many	NA	CASSQGVVAPYEQYF	TGCGCCAGCAGCCAAGGAGTAGTGGCCCCCTACGAGCAGTACTTC
TRBV20-1	TRBJ2-5	NA	TRBD1	CSARSADRGGQETQYF	TGCAGTGCTAGATCAGCGGACAGGGGTGGGCAAGAGACCCAGTACTTC
TRBV11-2	TRBJ1-1	many	NA	CASSSSTANTEAFF	TGTGCCAGCAGCTCCTCGACAGCGAACACTGAAGCTTTCTTT
TRBV19	TRBJ1-2	many	NA	CASSIRSHGGGYTF	TGTGCCAGTAGTATCAGATCTCACGGGGGCGGCTACACCTTC
TRBV15	TRBJ2-7	many	NA	CATVPGRTYEQYF	TGTGCCACCGTTCCGGGTCGGACCTACGAGCAGTACTTC
TRBV9	TRBJ2-1	many	NA	CAGSRDPTGNEQFF	TGTGCCGGATCCCGGGACCCCACCGGCAATGAGCAGTTCTTC
TRBV20-1	TRBJ2-3	NA	NA	CRASGDTDTQYF	TGCAGGGCTAGTGGGGACACAGATACGCAGTATTTT
TRBV27	TRBJ1-4	few	NA	CTSSPRRGGNEKLFF	TGTACCAGCAGTCCACGCAGGGGAGGGAATGAAAAACTGTTTTTT
TRBV5-1	TRBJ2-4	NA	NA	CASSLVGGPGKNIQYF	TGCGCCAGCAGCTTGGTAGGAGGCCCGGGCAAAAACATTCAGTACTTC
TRBV2	TRBJ2-5	many	NA	CASSFLGRTEETQYF	TGTGCCAGCAGTTTTCTCGGTAGGACAGAAGAGACCCAGTACTTC
TRBV28	TRBJ2-2	few	NA	CASSLFAPGTGELFF	TGTGCCAGCAGTTTATTCGCGCCGGGGACCGGGGAGCTGTTTTTT
TRBV6-2/TRBV6-3	TRBJ2-5	many	TRBD2	CASSYSLGSGVLGETQYF	TGTGCCAGCAGTTACTCTCTCGGTAGCGGGGTATTGGGAGAGACCCAGTACTTC
TRBV7-6	TRBJ2-2	NA	TRBD1	CASSLAKPKITGQGTGELFF	TGTGCCAGCAGCTTAGCCAAACCTAAAATTACGGGACAGGGGACCGGGGAGCTGTTTTTT
TRBV6-1	TRBJ2-3	few	TRBD2	CASSEGRGWGGTDTQYF	TGTGCCAGCTCAGAGGGGCGGGGGTGGGGGGGCACAGATACGCAGTATTTT
TRBV7-9	TRBJ2-3	NA	NA	CASKLQDREGADTQYF	TGTGCCAGCAAGCTTCAGGACAGGGAGGGAGCAGATACGCAGTATTTT
TRBV7-2	TRBJ2-5	NA	TRBD2	CASSPQAGEGETQYF	TGTGCCAGTAGCCCCCAAGCGGGGGAGGGAGAGACCCAGTACTTC
TRBV10-3	TRBJ2-1	many	NA	CAISDLDEQFF	TGTGCCATCAGTGACCTTGACGAGCAGTTCTTC
TRBV5-1	TRBJ1-3	few	TRBD1	CASSRSGQGLGNTIYF	TGCGCCAGCAGCAGATCCGGACAGGGGCTTGGAAACACCATATATTTT
TRBV3-1	TRBJ1-5	NA	NA	CASSGQADNQPQHF	TGTGCCAGCAGCGGGCAGGCGGACAATCAGCCCCAGCATTTT
TRBV20-1	TRBJ2-3	many	TRBD2	CSASGLAGGQNTDTQYF	TGCAGTGCTAGCGGACTAGCGGGGGGGCAGAACACAGATACGCAGTATTTT
TRBV12-3/TRBV12-4	TRBJ1-2	many	NA	CASSLGQNYGYTF	TGTGCCAGCAGCCTCGGACAGAACTATGGCTACACCTTC
TRBV10-3	TRBJ1-1	NA	NA	CAISESPGPNRTEAFF	TGTGCCATCAGTGAGTCACCGGGACCTAATCGGACTGAAGCTTTCTTT
TRBV11-2	TRBJ2-5	NA	NA	CASSFAGGGRAPYF	TGTGCCAGCAGCTTTGCCGGGGGTGGCCGAGCTCCGTACTTC
TRBV20-1	TRBJ2-3	many	TRBD2	CSASGRGRISSTDTQYF	TGCAGTGCTAGCGGGCGGGGGAGAATCTCTAGCACAGATACGCAGTATTTT
TRBV20-1	TRBJ1-5	NA	TRBD1	CSARVRTGRNQPQHF	TGCAGTGCTAGAGTACGGACAGGGAGGAATCAGCCCCAGCATTTT
TRBV6-5	TRBJ2-3	few	TRBD2	CASRLLAVATDTQYF	TGTGCCAGCAGACTCCTAGCGGTCGCTACAGATACGCAGTATTTT
TRBV18	TRBJ1-5	NA	NA	CASSPTSVQPQHF	TGTGCCAGCTCACCAACTTCCGTGCAGCCCCAGCATTTT
TRBV4-1	TRBJ1-5	few	NA	CASSQEDGGNWPQHF	TGCGCCAGCAGCCAAGAGGACGGGGGAAACTGGCCCCAGCATTTT
TRBV6-4	TRBJ1-1	NA	NA	CASSVRSQSEAFF	TGTGCCAGCAGTGTCCGTTCTCAGTCTGAAGCTTTCTTT
TRBV7-9	TRBJ1-2	NA	NA	CASSPDTTNYGYTF	TGTGCCAGCAGCCCGGACACCACTAACTATGGCTACACCTTC
TRBV6-1	TRBJ1-2	NA	NA	CASSELELTGYTF	TGTGCCAGCAGTGAATTGGAGTTAACTGGCTACACCTTC
TRBV27	TRBJ2-7	few	NA	CASSSPSPGTGAEQYF	TGTGCCAGCAGTTCCCCATCTCCGGGGACCGGGGCCGAGCAGTACTTC
TRBV5-1	TRBJ1-5	NA	NA	CASSQDQDQPQHF	TGCGCCAGCAGCCAAGATCAAGACCAGCCCCAGCATTTT
TRBV5-1	TRBJ2-7	many	NA	CASSFMRDTPYEQYF	TGCGCCAGCAGCTTTATGCGGGACACACCCTACGAGCAGTACTTC
TRBV12-5	TRBJ1-1	NA	NA	CASGMVVNTEAFF	TGTGCTAGTGGGATGGTAGTGAACACTGAAGCTTTCTTT
TRBV6-5	TRBJ1-6	few	NA	CASKPGHNNSPLHF	TGTGCCAGCAAACCGGGACACAATAATTCACCCCTCCACTTT
TRBV2	TRBJ1-1	NA	TRBD1	CASRSGQGNTEAFF	TGTGCCAGCCGCTCTGGACAGGGGAACACTGAAGCTTTCTTT
TRBV6-4	TRBJ2-1	once	TRBD2	CASSPQTNGRTNEQFF	TGTGCCAGCAGCCCCCAGACTAACGGGAGGACCAATGAGCAGTTCTTC
TRBV7-2	TRBJ1-5	few	NA	CASSLYLGNNQPQHF	TGTGCCAGCAGCTTATATCTCGGGAACAATCAGCCCCAGCATTTT
TRBV2	TRBJ2-7	NA	NA	CASSAGTSYEQYF	TGTGCCAGCAGTGCGGGGACTTCCTACGAGCAGTACTTC
TRBV28	TRBJ1-6	few	NA	CASSLNGQSNSPLHF	TGTGCCAGCAGTTTGAACGGACAGAGTAATTCACCCCTCCACTTT
TRBV2	TRBJ2-3	NA	TRBD2	CASSKLAGSGTQYF	TGTGCCAGCAGTAAACTAGCGGGGTCAGGTACGCAGTATTTT
TRBV20-1	TRBJ2-5	many	NA	CSARDRGTVETQYF	TGCAGTGCTAGGGATAGGGGCACAGTTGAGACCCAGTACTTC
TRBV7-2	TRBJ2-2	NA	NA	CASSTRAPGTGELFF	TGTGCCAGCAGCACCCGGGCCCCGGGCACCGGGGAGCTGTTTTTT